The 9 T cell receptor beta chains listed next were all sequenced from one sample in a study of blood T cells in healthy people across ages. Primed by a sample-barcoded 5' primer and a J-beta primer mix, a second PCR proceeded for about 6 to 11 cycles. TCRdb reprocessed the 5' RACE reads with MiXCR, giving one entry per CDR3 protein. The repertoire consists of 800,000 to 950,000 distinct CDR3 sequences, with roughly 40% occurring once and the leading ten covering over 10%. Sequenced sample: blood. Receptors originate from a man between 18 and 29 years old in good health.

The gene calls are TRBV5-1 and TRBJ2-1, with TRBD1 matching 7 bases. TRBJ2-7 matches the DNA end more closely, so the J call is doubtful. Germline V lookup: CDR1 SGHRS, CDR2 YFSETQ. The CDR3 totals 15 residues. The CDR3 protein is CASSPTGNTYNEQYF. The CDR3 DNA follows: TGCGCCAGCAGCCCGACAGGGAACACCTACAATGAGCAGTACTTC.

This clonotype was seen ten or more times. The chain uses TRBV20-1 and TRBJ2-6; D is perhaps TRBD1 (6 bases). This CDR3 region has 15 residues. In germline, CDR1 is DFQATT, CDR2 SNEGSKA (reference sequence). V was clipped by 5 bases and J by 0 bases, with 11 bases between them. In DNA form, the CDR3 reads TGCAGTGCTCCCGACAGGAGCTCTGGGGCCAACGTCCTGACTTTC. This translates into CSAPDRSSGANVLTF.

The J gene is TRBJ2-5, the V gene TRBV7-2; a weak D match, TRBD2 (6 bases). CDR3 length: 16 residues. Germline values: CDR1 SGHTA, CDR2 FQGNSA. Trimming left V 1 base short and J 2 bases short, with 14 bases between. Here the CDR3 reads CASSLVELAGQETQYF. As DNA, the CDR3 is TGTGCCAGCAGCTTAGTCGAACTCGCGGGGCAAGAGACCCAGTACTTC.

This chain links TRBV10-2 with TRBJ1-3; D is unclear. The CDR3 contains 15 residues. With 7 bases removed from V and 2 bases from J, the gap between germline ends came to 15 bases. The germline V gene has CDR1 WSHSY and CDR2 SAAADI. CDR3 sequence (DNA): TGCGCCAGCATGGGCCGACCGGAGACTGGAAACACCATATATTTT. Translating it yields CASMGRPETGNTIYF.

V and J are TRBV6-2 or TRBV6-3 and TRBJ1-2; weak D call: TRBD1 (5 bases). The CDR3 is made up of 15 amino acids. Germline CDR1 is MNHEY and CDR2 is SVGEGT. The V end was cut by 0 bases, the J end by 4 bases, with 12 bases between. This CDR3 is CASSYSTRDRYGYTF. CDR3 bases: TGTGCCAGCAGTTACTCGACCAGGGATCGCTATGGCTACACCTTC.

This clonotype showed up many times. The chain has TRBV29-1 and TRBJ2-5; the D is unclear. V gave up 4 bases and J gave up 0 bases, with 6 bases separating them. In germline, CDR1 is SQVTM, CDR2 ANQGSEA. This CDR3 has 12 amino acids. The CDR3 nucleotides read TGCAGCGTTGGGCAGAACCAAGAGACCCAGTACTTC. Its protein product is CSVGQNQETQYF.

This clonotype occurred a few times. V gene TRBV5-1 combines with J gene TRBJ2-5; D might be TRBD1 or TRBD2, each matching 5 bases. Per germline, CDR1 SGHRS and CDR2 YFSETQ. This CDR3 is 14 amino acids long. V was clipped by 9 bases and J by 5 bases, with 20 bases between them. The CDR3 nucleotides are TGCGCCACTTTTACCGTTCCCGGGGCCGAGACCCAGTACTTC. Its protein product is CATFTVPGAETQYF.

This clonotype was seen ten or more times. The CDR3 loop is CASSQDSGQLQNIQYF. CDR3 nucleotides: TGCGCCAGCAGCCAAGATTCGGGACAGTTACAAAACATTCAGTACTTC. The V gene is TRBV4-3, the J gene TRBJ2-4, with TRBD1 matching over 7 bases. The V gene's germline CDR1 is LGHNA and CDR2 YSLEER. The V and J ends lost 0 bases and 5 bases, in that order; junction bases with no gene match: 7. This CDR3 region has 16 residues.

The J gene is TRBJ2-1, the V gene TRBV4-3; 9 nucleotides agree with TRBD2. The J segment lost 4 bases and the V segment lost 1 base, leaving 5 bases of the junction unmatched. The CDR3 is 16 amino acids. Germline V gene data show CDR1 as LGHNA and CDR2 as YSLEER. The CDR3 here is CASSQGPSGVYNEQFF. The CDR3 DNA is TGCGCCAGCAGCCAAGGTCCTAGCGGGGTTTACAATGAGCAGTTCTTC.